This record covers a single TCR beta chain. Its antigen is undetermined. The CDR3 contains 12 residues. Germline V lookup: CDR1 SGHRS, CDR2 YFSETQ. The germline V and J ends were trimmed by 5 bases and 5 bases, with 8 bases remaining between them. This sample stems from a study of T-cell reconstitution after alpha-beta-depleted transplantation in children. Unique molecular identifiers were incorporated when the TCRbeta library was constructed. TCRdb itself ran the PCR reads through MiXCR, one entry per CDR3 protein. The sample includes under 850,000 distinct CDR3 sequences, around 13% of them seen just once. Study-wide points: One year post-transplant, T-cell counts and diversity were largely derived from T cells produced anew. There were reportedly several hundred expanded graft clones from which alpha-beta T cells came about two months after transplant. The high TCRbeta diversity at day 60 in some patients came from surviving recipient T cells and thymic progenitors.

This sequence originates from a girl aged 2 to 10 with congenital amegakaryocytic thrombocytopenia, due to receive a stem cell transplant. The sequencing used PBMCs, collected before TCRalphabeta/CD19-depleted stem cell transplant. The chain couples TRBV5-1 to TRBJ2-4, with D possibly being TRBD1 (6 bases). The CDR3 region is CASRSGENIQYF. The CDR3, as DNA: TGCGCCAGCAGATCAGGGGAAAACATTCAGTACTTC. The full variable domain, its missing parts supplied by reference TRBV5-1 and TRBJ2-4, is KAGVTQTPRYLIKTRGQQVTLSCSPISGHRSVSWYQQTPGQGLQFLFEYFSETQRNKGNFPGRFSGRQFSNSRSEMNVSTLELGDSALYLCASRSGENIQYFGAGTRLSVL.